This T cell receptor (beta chain) is drawn from a study of beta chain features in type 1 diabetes. This clone turned up a few times. Reverse transcription of all isolated RNA meant that expressed TCRB transcripts were sequenced. Method: immunoSEQ multiplex PCR; TCRdb's copy keeps in-frame clones and lacks some. This sample has around 340,000 clones, with 15% to 20% found just once. There are 12 residues in the CDR3. The germline V and J ends were trimmed by 0 bases and 6 bases, with 9 bases remaining between them. From germline, CDR1 is GTSNPN and CDR2 SVGIG (reference sequence). V gene TRBV30 combines with J gene TRBJ2-7, with D unresolved. The sequenced sample was naive CD4+ T cells from blood. This clonotype was sampled from a woman in her late teens or twenties in good health. CDR3 DNA sequence: TGTGCCTGGAGTGTAAGTTCAGGCGAGCAGTACTTC. As protein: CAWSVSSGEQYF.